The sample holds a few counts of the clone carrying this TCR beta chain. This entry belongs to a study of blood T cell repertoires in COVID-19. Study at large: Samples taken during acute and convalescent COVID-19 were collected in the United States, Italy and Spain. PBMCs, B-cell-depleted T cells, or T cells were the source of the cDNA or gDNA that made up the material.

In the original workflow: The authors estimated nucleated cell counts from reference gene primer amplification. Measured with immunoSEQ multiplex PCR; TCRdb has only the in-frame clones, and not every one. V and J calls and clone size follow that table, whereas D and trimming were derived from the DNA. The table lists about 170,000 clones, 75% to 90% of them singletons. CDR3 length: 15 residues. J lost 10 bases, V lost 0 bases, and 3 bases had no gene match. CDR1 and CDR2 from the germline V gene are SGHNT and YYREEE (reference sequence). This receptor was obtained from a human donor with acute or convalescent COVID-19. The donor label of this sample is uncertain. Sequencing used peripheral blood. This chain joins TRBV5-4 and TRBJ1-6; 11 bases map to TRBD1. The CDR3 coding sequence is TGTGCCAGCAGCTTGGGGGGACAGGGGGGCTCACCCCTCCACTTT. This translates into CASSLGGQGGSPLHF.